This TCR beta chain was profiled in a study of T cell responses to AZD1222 COVID-19 vaccine. The data were produced by immunoSEQ multiplex PCR, yet TCRdb's version contains in-frame clones alone and is incomplete. The sample lists approximately 100,000 clones, roughly 90% seen once, with 0.95% to 1.5% in the top ten. Study conclusions and caveats: CD4 TCRs linked to vaccination spanned spike, dominating at 160-218 and 743-854.

CDR3 length: 16 residues. CDR1 and CDR2 from the germline V gene are LGHNA and YNFKEQ. The germline V and J ends were trimmed by 4 bases and 5 bases, with 20 bases remaining between them. On this clone itself: The antigen is not known.

Sequenced material: peripheral blood, taken on day 0 of AZD1222 vaccination. The clonotype comes from an adult in good health. The rearrangement joins TRBV4-2 to TRBJ2-5; D is perhaps TRBD2 (6 bases). CDR3 in DNA: TGTGCCAGCAGCCCTCAGCTGGAGGGGTGGGGGGAGACCCAGTACTTC. This codes for CASSPQLEGWGETQYF.